This T cell receptor (beta chain) was captured in a study of T-cell reconstitution after alpha-beta-depleted transplantation in children. Preparation of the TCRbeta library was carried out with unique molecular identifiers. TCRdb recomputed calls from the PCR reads with MiXCR, one row per CDR3 protein. The sample lists fewer than 700,000 distinct CDR3 sequences, 10% to 15% seen once, with 2.2% in the top ten. The CDR3 is 14 amino acids. Trimming removed 6 bases from V and 3 bases from J, with 15 bases in between. From germline, CDR1 is SQVTM and CDR2 ANQGSEA. This clonotype was seen at least ten times.

This chain joins TRBV29-1 and TRBJ1-3; tentative D call: TRBD1 (5 bases). This receptor was taken from a male patient under 18 who had a stem cell transplant for acute myeloid leukemia, so the T cells may come from the graft donor. Here the sequenced sample was PBMCs, mostly from graft donor cells, taken 360 days after TCRalphabeta/CD19-depleted stem cell transplant. CDR3 sequence reads: CSVGELAFGNTIYF. In DNA form, the CDR3 reads TGCAGCGTAGGGGAGTTAGCGTTTGGAAACACCATATATTTT.